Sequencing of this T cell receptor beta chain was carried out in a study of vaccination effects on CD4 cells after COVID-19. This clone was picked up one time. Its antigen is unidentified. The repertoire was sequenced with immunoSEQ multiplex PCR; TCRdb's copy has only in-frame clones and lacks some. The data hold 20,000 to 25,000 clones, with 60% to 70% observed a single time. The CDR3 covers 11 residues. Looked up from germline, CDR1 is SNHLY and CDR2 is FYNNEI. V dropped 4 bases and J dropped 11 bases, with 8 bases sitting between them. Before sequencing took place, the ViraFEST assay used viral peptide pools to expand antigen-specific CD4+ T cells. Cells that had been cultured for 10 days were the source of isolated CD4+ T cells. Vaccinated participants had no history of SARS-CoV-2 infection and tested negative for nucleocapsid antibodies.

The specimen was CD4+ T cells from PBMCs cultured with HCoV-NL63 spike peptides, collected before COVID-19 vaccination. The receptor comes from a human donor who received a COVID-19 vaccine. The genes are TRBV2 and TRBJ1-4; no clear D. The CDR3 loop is CASSVMGKLFF. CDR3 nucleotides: TGTGCCAGCAGTGTTATGGGGAAACTGTTTTTT.